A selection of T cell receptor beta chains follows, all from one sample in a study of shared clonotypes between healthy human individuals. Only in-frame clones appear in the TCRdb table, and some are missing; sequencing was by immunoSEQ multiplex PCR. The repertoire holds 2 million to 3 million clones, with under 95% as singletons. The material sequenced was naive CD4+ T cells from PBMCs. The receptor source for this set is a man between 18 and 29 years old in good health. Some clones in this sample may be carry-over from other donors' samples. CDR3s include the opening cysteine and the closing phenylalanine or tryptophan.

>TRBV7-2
CASRFDRGTTEAFF
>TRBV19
CASTDPRNEQFF
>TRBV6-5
CASRPTGSGNTIYF
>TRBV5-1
CASSLDGGNQPQHF
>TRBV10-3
CAIRGEDRGGYTF
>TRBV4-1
CASSQVQSTDTQYF
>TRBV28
CASSLTGTRTMNTEAFF
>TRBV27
CASSWNRGAYGYTF
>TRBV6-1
CASSEGGGYGYTF
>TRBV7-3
CASSLTGGGTYEQYF
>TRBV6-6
CASSYSAGRKEGYTF
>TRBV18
CASSPSGQGAREQYF
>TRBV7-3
CASSPSGALNTEAFF
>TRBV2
CASSNDRNRVEAFF
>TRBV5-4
CASSLAPSGTSTDTQYF
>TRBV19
CASSIVQGTTNTGELFF
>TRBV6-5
CASSYLGTSGAYEQYF
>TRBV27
CASSFSRPYQPQHF
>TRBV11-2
CASSPWTGLAKNIQYF
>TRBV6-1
CASSEGWRSTGELFF
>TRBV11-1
CASSLELLAGSSYNEQFF
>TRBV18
CASSPTRGLTGELFF
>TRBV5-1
CASSTDRATNEKLFF
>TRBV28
CASSFPGSYGYTF
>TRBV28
CASSSTGGTPRGYGYTF
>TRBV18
CASSLHSVEPQHF
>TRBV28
CASSPLGGAFGYEQYF
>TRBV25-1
CASSEAQGFGYEQYF
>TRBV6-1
CASSGGLAGGITGANVLTF
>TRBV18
CASSPPLPQGTGELFF
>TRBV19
CASSIKRTDTQYF
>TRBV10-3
CAISESTAGRTDTQYF
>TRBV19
CASSIGRYGEQYF
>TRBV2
CASAAGYRTGELFF
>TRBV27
CASSPGINNEQFF
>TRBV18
CASSPRQGTGELFF
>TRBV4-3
CASSQDRAGLYGYTF
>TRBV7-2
CASSLFVEYTQYF
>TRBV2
CASRESGRTYNEQFF
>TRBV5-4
CASSLVSGQETQYF
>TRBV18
CASSPNLGTVHEQYF
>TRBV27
CASSSTFAARSGNTIYF
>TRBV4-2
CASSQDLSRASGKADTQYF
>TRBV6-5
CASRRGGTDSYEQYF
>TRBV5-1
CASSLGLAPPGDTQYF
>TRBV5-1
CASSALGRTSYNEQFF
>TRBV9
CASSPPTGDTEAFF
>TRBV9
CASSATPRGASTDTQYF
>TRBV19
CASSTWGQGYEQYF
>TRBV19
CASSMGGKQFF
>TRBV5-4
CASSSTRGNTIYF
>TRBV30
CAWTGPARQYEQYF
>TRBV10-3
CAVGLAASTDTQYF